This is a list of T cell receptor beta chains from one sample in a study of shared clonotypes between healthy human individuals. The data were produced by immunoSEQ multiplex PCR, yet TCRdb's version contains in-frame clones alone and is incomplete. The repertoire holds 2 million to 2.5 million clones, with around 93% as singletons. The sequencing sample was made of naive CD4+ T cells from PBMCs. Source of these receptors: a man aged 18 to 30 in good health. Some clones in this sample may be carry-over from other donors' samples. CDR3s include the opening cysteine and the closing phenylalanine or tryptophan. The D gene is left open where the match is weak. Only some rows state a clone size, as once, few, many or a class for expanded clones.

clone size: .
J gene: TRBJ2-7
D gene: TRBD2
V gene: TRBV11-2
CDR3 protein: CASSLTSGSHEQYF
CDR3 DNA: TGTGCCAGCAGCTTGACTAGCGGGAGCCACGAGCAGTACTTC

clone size: .
J gene: TRBJ2-1
D gene: .
V gene: TRBV9
CDR3 protein: CASSPWLAQGLYNEQFF
CDR3 DNA: TGTGCCAGCAGTCCCTGGCTCGCACAGGGTCTCTACAATGAGCAGTTCTTC

clone size: .
J gene: TRBJ2-4
D gene: TRBD2
V gene: TRBV27
CDR3 protein: CASKFSGLAGQGKNIQYF
CDR3 DNA: TGTGCCAGCAAGTTTAGTGGGTTAGCGGGCCAAGGGAAAAACATTCAGTACTTC

clone size: .
J gene: TRBJ2-7
D gene: TRBD2
V gene: TRBV27
CDR3 protein: CASSSALAGGYEQYF
CDR3 DNA: TGTGCCAGCAGTTCCGCTCTAGCGGGAGGGTACGAGCAGTACTTC

clone size: .
J gene: TRBJ2-1
D gene: .
V gene: TRBV29-1
CDR3 protein: CSVAYLGEGYNEQFF
CDR3 DNA: TGCAGCGTCGCCTATCTGGGAGAGGGATACAATGAGCAGTTCTTC

clone size: .
J gene: TRBJ2-5
D gene: .
V gene: TRBV30
CDR3 protein: CAWDPGHSRGTQYF
CDR3 DNA: TGTGCCTGGGACCCGGGACACTCTAGGGGGACCCAGTACTTC

clone size: .
J gene: TRBJ1-1
D gene: .
V gene: TRBV7-9
CDR3 protein: CASSTQENTEAFF
CDR3 DNA: TGTGCCAGCAGCACACAGGAGAACACTGAAGCTTTCTTT

clone size: .
J gene: TRBJ1-5
D gene: TRBD1
V gene: TRBV27
CDR3 protein: CARGLTGSTIYSNQPQHF
CDR3 DNA: TGTGCCAGGGGGTTGACAGGGAGTACAATATATAGCAATCAGCCCCAGCATTTT

clone size: .
J gene: TRBJ1-1
D gene: .
V gene: TRBV28
CDR3 protein: CASNLGRVRQVNTEAFF
CDR3 DNA: TGTGCCAGCAACCTGGGTCGAGTCCGACAGGTAAACACTGAAGCTTTCTTT

clone size: .
J gene: TRBJ1-1
D gene: .
V gene: TRBV5-6
CDR3 protein: CASSFSLSVRPGSEAFF
CDR3 DNA: TGTGCCAGCAGCTTTAGTCTATCGGTCCGCCCGGGGTCAGAAGCTTTCTTT

clone size: .
J gene: TRBJ2-1
D gene: .
V gene: TRBV10-3
CDR3 protein: CAISAPLATGDNEQFF
CDR3 DNA: TGTGCCATCAGTGCCCCTTTAGCGACTGGGGACAATGAGCAGTTCTTC

clone size: .
J gene: TRBJ2-3
D gene: .
V gene: TRBV5-1
CDR3 protein: CASRPSWAGMGTDTQYF
CDR3 DNA: TGCGCCAGCAGACCCTCGTGGGCGGGAATGGGCACAGATACGCAGTATTTT

clone size: .
J gene: TRBJ2-6
D gene: TRBD1
V gene: TRBV5-4
CDR3 protein: CASSPPGQGPGANVLTF
CDR3 DNA: TGTGCCAGCAGCCCGCCGGGACAGGGCCCTGGGGCCAACGTCCTGACTTTC

clone size: .
J gene: TRBJ2-5
D gene: TRBD1
V gene: TRBV7-3
CDR3 protein: CASSIARGKQETQYF
CDR3 DNA: TGTGCCAGCAGCATCGCCAGGGGGAAACAGGAGACCCAGTACTTC

clone size: .
J gene: TRBJ2-6
D gene: TRBD1
V gene: TRBV27
CDR3 protein: CASSPDRGAVSYGANVLTF
CDR3 DNA: TGTGCCAGCAGCCCCGACAGGGGCGCGGTGTCCTATGGGGCCAACGTCCTGACTTTC

clone size: .
J gene: TRBJ1-2
D gene: .
V gene: TRBV18
CDR3 protein: CASSPPGQTGYGYTF
CDR3 DNA: TGTGCCAGCTCACCTCCTGGACAGACGGGATATGGCTACACCTTC

clone size: .
J gene: TRBJ2-2
D gene: .
V gene: TRBV5-6
CDR3 protein: CASSLKPRDLYTGELFF
CDR3 DNA: TGTGCCAGCAGCCTCAAACCCCGGGATCTATACACCGGGGAGCTGTTTTTT

clone size: .
J gene: TRBJ2-1
D gene: .
V gene: TRBV30
CDR3 protein: CAWSPTGGGKQFF
CDR3 DNA: TGTGCCTGGAGTCCCACAGGGGGGGGAAAGCAGTTCTTC

clone size: .
J gene: TRBJ2-3
D gene: TRBD2
V gene: TRBV7-3
CDR3 protein: CASSRLAGLSDTQYF
CDR3 DNA: TGTGCCAGCAGCCGCCTAGCGGGCTTATCAGATACGCAGTATTTT

clone size: .
J gene: TRBJ2-7
D gene: TRBD2
V gene: TRBV30
CDR3 protein: CAWSVSFTGGYEQYF
CDR3 DNA: TGTGCCTGGAGTGTGAGTTTTACGGGGGGCTACGAGCAGTACTTC

clone size: .
J gene: TRBJ2-6
D gene: .
V gene: TRBV27
CDR3 protein: CASSLRSSGANVLTF
CDR3 DNA: TGTGCCAGCAGTTTACGGAGCTCTGGGGCCAACGTCCTGACTTTC

clone size: .
J gene: TRBJ1-1
D gene: .
V gene: TRBV29-1
CDR3 protein: CSVEDEGPEAFF
CDR3 DNA: TGCAGCGTTGAAGATGAAGGTCCTGAAGCTTTCTTT

clone size: .
J gene: TRBJ2-3
D gene: .
V gene: TRBV18
CDR3 protein: CASSPPQGGDTQYF
CDR3 DNA: TGTGCCAGCTCACCACCACAGGGAGGGGATACGCAGTATTTT

clone size: .
J gene: TRBJ1-2
D gene: TRBD1
V gene: TRBV5-1
CDR3 protein: CASSRGQGAYGYTF
CDR3 DNA: TGCGCCAGCAGCAGAGGACAGGGGGCCTATGGCTACACCTTC

clone size: .
J gene: TRBJ2-3
D gene: .
V gene: TRBV7-2
CDR3 protein: CASSLQGGLTTDTQYF
CDR3 DNA: TGTGCCAGCTCGCTACAGGGGGGGCTGACCACAGATACGCAGTATTTT

clone size: .
J gene: TRBJ2-2
D gene: .
V gene: TRBV2
CDR3 protein: CASGGDPDTGELFF
CDR3 DNA: TGTGCCAGCGGAGGTGATCCCGACACCGGGGAGCTGTTTTTT

clone size: .
J gene: TRBJ2-5
D gene: .
V gene: TRBV29-1
CDR3 protein: CSVPLGQETQYF
CDR3 DNA: TGCAGCGTCCCTCTCGGGCAAGAGACCCAGTACTTC

clone size: .
J gene: TRBJ1-5
D gene: .
V gene: TRBV28
CDR3 protein: CASRGTRNYSNQPQHF
CDR3 DNA: TGTGCCAGCAGGGGAACCAGGAACTATAGCAATCAGCCCCAGCATTTT

clone size: .
J gene: TRBJ1-2
D gene: .
V gene: TRBV7-2
CDR3 protein: CASSLLQRGYTF
CDR3 DNA: TGTGCCAGCAGCTTACTACAGCGGGGCTACACCTTC

clone size: few
J gene: TRBJ2-3
D gene: .
V gene: TRBV7-2
CDR3 protein: CASSLGQPPDTQYF
CDR3 DNA: TGTGCCAGCAGCTTAGGACAGCCACCGGATACGCAGTATTTT

clone size: .
J gene: TRBJ2-3
D gene: .
V gene: TRBV6-1
CDR3 protein: CASSEGGGRTDTQYF
CDR3 DNA: TGTGCCAGCAGTGAAGGGGGGGGCCGCACAGATACGCAGTATTTT

clone size: .
J gene: TRBJ2-7
D gene: .
V gene: TRBV7-6
CDR3 protein: CASSLALGRPGPSYEQYF
CDR3 DNA: TGTGCCAGCAGCTTAGCACTGGGAAGACCGGGACCCTCCTACGAGCAGTACTTC

clone size: .
J gene: TRBJ2-5
D gene: .
V gene: TRBV7-2
CDR3 protein: CASSLMGPGETQYF
CDR3 DNA: TGTGCCAGCAGCTTAATGGGTCCGGGGGAGACCCAGTACTTC

clone size: .
J gene: TRBJ2-5
D gene: TRBD2
V gene: TRBV6-1
CDR3 protein: CASSVTSGRAEETQYF
CDR3 DNA: TGTGCCAGCAGTGTGACTAGCGGGAGGGCCGAGGAGACCCAGTACTTC

clone size: .
J gene: TRBJ2-3
D gene: .
V gene: TRBV9
CDR3 protein: CASSASGTSRDTQYF
CDR3 DNA: TGTGCCAGCAGCGCCTCCGGGACCAGCAGGGATACGCAGTATTTT

clone size: .
J gene: TRBJ2-7
D gene: TRBD1
V gene: TRBV11-2
CDR3 protein: CASRPIRQGSYEQYF
CDR3 DNA: TGTGCCAGCAGACCAATACGACAGGGCTCCTACGAGCAGTACTTC

clone size: .
J gene: TRBJ2-5
D gene: .
V gene: TRBV19
CDR3 protein: CASGPISLKTQYF
CDR3 DNA: TGTGCCAGCGGTCCGATTTCTCTTAAGACCCAGTACTTC

clone size: .
J gene: TRBJ2-4
D gene: .
V gene: TRBV18
CDR3 protein: CASSPAGLAKNIQYF
CDR3 DNA: TGTGCCAGCTCACCCGCAGGGTTAGCCAAAAACATTCAGTACTTC

clone size: .
J gene: TRBJ1-1
D gene: TRBD1
V gene: TRBV6-6
CDR3 protein: CASSLGTGGGNTEAFF
CDR3 DNA: TGTGCCAGCAGCCTCGGGACAGGCGGGGGGAACACTGAAGCTTTCTTT

clone size: .
J gene: TRBJ2-4
D gene: .
V gene: TRBV7-9
CDR3 protein: CASSVEQGWVNIQYF
CDR3 DNA: TGTGCCAGCAGCGTCGAACAGGGTTGGGTAAACATTCAGTACTTC

clone size: .
J gene: TRBJ2-1
D gene: TRBD2
V gene: TRBV7-9
CDR3 protein: CASSAGLGNLQLSYNEQFF
CDR3 DNA: TGTGCCAGCAGCGCGGGACTAGGAAACCTTCAATTATCCTACAATGAGCAGTTCTTC

clone size: .
J gene: TRBJ1-2
D gene: .
V gene: TRBV5-1
CDR3 protein: CASSFDAGYGYTF
CDR3 DNA: TGCGCCAGCAGCTTCGATGCGGGCTATGGCTACACCTTC

clone size: .
J gene: TRBJ2-5
D gene: .
V gene: TRBV6-1
CDR3 protein: CASTEQRNTQYF
CDR3 DNA: TGTGCCAGCACCGAACAAAGGAACACCCAGTACTTC

clone size: .
J gene: TRBJ2-1
D gene: .
V gene: TRBV7-2
CDR3 protein: CASSAQPLGEQFF
CDR3 DNA: TGTGCCAGCAGCGCTCAACCTCTCGGGGAGCAGTTCTTC

clone size: .
J gene: TRBJ2-7
D gene: .
V gene: TRBV27
CDR3 protein: CASSDGPSPYEQYF
CDR3 DNA: TGTGCCAGCAGTGACGGTCCCTCCCCCTACGAGCAGTACTTC

clone size: .
J gene: TRBJ2-3
D gene: .
V gene: TRBV5-1
CDR3 protein: CASRVRGDTDTQYF
CDR3 DNA: TGCGCCAGCAGGGTCCGCGGGGACACAGATACGCAGTATTTT

clone size: .
J gene: TRBJ2-7
D gene: TRBD1
V gene: TRBV18
CDR3 protein: CASSPRDRPYEQYF
CDR3 DNA: TGTGCCAGCTCACCCCGGGACAGACCTTACGAGCAGTACTTC

clone size: .
J gene: TRBJ1-1
D gene: TRBD1
V gene: TRBV28
CDR3 protein: CASSLAWTGMNTEAFF
CDR3 DNA: TGTGCCAGCAGTCTCGCTTGGACAGGGATGAACACTGAAGCTTTCTTT

clone size: .
J gene: TRBJ2-5
D gene: TRBD1
V gene: TRBV6-1
CDR3 protein: CASSRQGLKETQYF
CDR3 DNA: TGTGCCAGCAGTAGACAGGGTCTAAAAGAGACCCAGTACTTC

clone size: .
J gene: TRBJ2-7
D gene: .
V gene: TRBV18
CDR3 protein: CASSPGTGNEQYF
CDR3 DNA: TGTGCCAGCTCACCAGGTACAGGGAACGAGCAGTACTTC

clone size: .
J gene: TRBJ2-1
D gene: TRBD2
V gene: TRBV9
CDR3 protein: CASSPTSGGTYNEQFF
CDR3 DNA: TGTGCCAGCAGCCCAACTAGCGGGGGGACCTACAATGAGCAGTTCTTC

clone size: .
J gene: TRBJ2-3
D gene: .
V gene: TRBV6-5
CDR3 protein: CASSYSPALSTDTQYF
CDR3 DNA: TGTGCCAGCAGTTACTCTCCAGCGCTTAGCACAGATACGCAGTATTTT

clone size: .
J gene: TRBJ2-1
D gene: TRBD2
V gene: TRBV27
CDR3 protein: CASERLVPATSGNEQFF
CDR3 DNA: TGTGCCAGCGAGCGGTTAGTTCCAGCTACTAGCGGCAATGAGCAGTTCTTC